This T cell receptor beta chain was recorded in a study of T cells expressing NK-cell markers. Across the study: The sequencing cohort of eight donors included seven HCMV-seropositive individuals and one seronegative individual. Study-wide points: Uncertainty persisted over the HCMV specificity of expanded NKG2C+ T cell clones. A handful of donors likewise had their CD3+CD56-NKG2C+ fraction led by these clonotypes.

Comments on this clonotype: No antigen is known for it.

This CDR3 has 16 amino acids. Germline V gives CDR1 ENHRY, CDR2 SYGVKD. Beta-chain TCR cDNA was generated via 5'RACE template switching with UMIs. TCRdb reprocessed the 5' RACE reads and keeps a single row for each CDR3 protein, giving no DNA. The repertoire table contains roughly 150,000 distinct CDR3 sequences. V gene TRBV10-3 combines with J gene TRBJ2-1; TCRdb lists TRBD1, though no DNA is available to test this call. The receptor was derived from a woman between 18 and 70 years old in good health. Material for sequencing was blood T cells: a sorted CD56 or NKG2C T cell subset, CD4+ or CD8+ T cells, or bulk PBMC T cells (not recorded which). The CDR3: CAISVSDGTPHNEQFF.